This is a list of T cell receptor beta chains from one sample in a study of blood T cell repertoires in COVID-19. Sequencing was performed with immunoSEQ multiplex PCR; in TCRdb, only in-frame clones are kept and a portion is missing. The table records about 190,000 clones, roughly 80% of them present only once. What was sequenced was peripheral blood. The receptors derive from a human donor in a cohort sampled during active COVID-19. Both conserved end residues are part of each CDR3. Clone size is shown for a subset of rows, as once, few, many or a class of expanded clone.

len,j_gene,abundance,v_gene,CDR3aa
13,TRBJ1-1,.,TRBV11-2,CASSYQGHLEAFF
14,TRBJ1-2,.,TRBV9,CASSIDSPNYGYTF
14,TRBJ2-2,.,TRBV7-6,CASSMPGAVGELFF
15,TRBJ2-2,.,TRBV5-5,CASGPPQSVIGELFF
15,TRBJ2-5,.,TRBV29-1,CSVALIRGAQETQYF
15,TRBJ1-1,.,TRBV30,CAWSFRGRGGTEAFF
16,TRBJ2-7,.,TRBV19,CASSISLRDRGYEQYF
13,TRBJ1-2,.,TRBV19,CASSPDRDYGYTF
14,TRBJ2-3,.,TRBV12-5,CASGFGTGTDTQYF
14,TRBJ1-6,once,TRBV9,CASSADSFNSPLHF
14,TRBJ1-6,.,TRBV27,CASSFRQGNSPLHF
15,TRBJ2-2,.,TRBV5-6,CASSFTGTHTGELFF
15,TRBJ2-1,.,TRBV2,CASRRDRLSYNEQFF
15,TRBJ1-2,.,TRBV28,CASSPRPARGYGYTF
14,TRBJ2-3,.,TRBV18,CASSAGQGPDTQYF
15,TRBJ2-2,.,TRBV5-1,CASKDTSGYTGELFF
16,TRBJ2-5,.,TRBV5-1,CASSPILAGGNSAQYF
17,TRBJ2-7,.,TRBV28,CASSYTSGDIGDYEQYF
15,TRBJ2-1,.,TRBV11-2,CASSFSGTMYNEQFF
16,TRBJ2-1,.,TRBV6-5,CASSYATSGSSIEQFF
13,TRBJ2-3,.,TRBV11-2,CASSLFVKDTQYF
17,TRBJ2-1,.,TRBV29-1,CSVEGLAGVVWDNEQFF
19,TRBJ1-6,few,TRBV11-2,CASSLEFGSRQETNSPLHF
17,TRBJ2-7,.,TRBV15,CATSRVPPGQQIYEQYF
14,TRBJ1-6,.,TRBV27,CASSLGQHNSPLHF
16,TRBJ1-4,.,TRBV2,CASQERRQTTNEKLFF
10,TRBJ1-5,many,TRBV2,CASSGGTQHF
13,TRBJ1-1,.,TRBV6-5,CASGLTRNTEAFF
14,TRBJ1-2,.,TRBV4-1,CASSQVAVGYGYTF
15,TRBJ2-5,.,TRBV5-1,CASSPTAGVLETQYF
16,TRBJ2-1,.,TRBV11-3,CASSLGGGEDDNEQFF
13,TRBJ1-2,.,TRBV6-2/TRBV6-3,CASSFPWGGGYTF
17,TRBJ2-7,.,TRBV19,CASSIRADRGPAYEQYF
16,TRBJ2-7,.,TRBV4-2,CASSPTRQGTDYEQYF
15,TRBJ2-1,once,TRBV19,CASRALLAGMNEQFF
12,TRBJ2-5,.,TRBV15,CATSRRDETQYF
16,TRBJ1-6,once,TRBV14,CASSQAGGRSNSPLHF
14,TRBJ2-7,once,TRBV7-8,CASSTGLVSYEQYF
13,TRBJ1-2,.,TRBV30,CAWIWTGGDGYTF
13,TRBJ1-2,.,TRBV6-5,CATRRGQGYGYTF
15,TRBJ1-5,.,TRBV7-9,CASSSQGDSNQPQHF
14,TRBJ1-1,.,TRBV28,CASSWAGGRNEAFF
15,TRBJ1-2,.,TRBV6-1,CASSEPGSTNYGYTF
17,TRBJ2-3,.,TRBV5-4,CASRPGLAGKHRNTQYF
13,TRBJ1-1,.,TRBV4-2,CASSQGRTGRAFF